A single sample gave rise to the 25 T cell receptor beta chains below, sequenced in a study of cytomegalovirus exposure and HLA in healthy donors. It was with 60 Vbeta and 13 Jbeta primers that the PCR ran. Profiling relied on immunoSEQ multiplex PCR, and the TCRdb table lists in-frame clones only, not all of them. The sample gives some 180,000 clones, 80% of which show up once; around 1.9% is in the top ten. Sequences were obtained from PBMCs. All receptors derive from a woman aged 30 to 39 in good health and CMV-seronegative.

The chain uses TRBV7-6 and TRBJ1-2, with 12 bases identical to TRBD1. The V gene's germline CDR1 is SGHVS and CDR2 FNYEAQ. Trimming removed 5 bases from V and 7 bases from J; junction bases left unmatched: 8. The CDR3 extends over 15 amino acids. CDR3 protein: CASSSDRDRGLGYTF. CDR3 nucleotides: TGTGCCAGCAGCAGCGACCGGGACAGGGGGCTTGGCTACACCTTC.

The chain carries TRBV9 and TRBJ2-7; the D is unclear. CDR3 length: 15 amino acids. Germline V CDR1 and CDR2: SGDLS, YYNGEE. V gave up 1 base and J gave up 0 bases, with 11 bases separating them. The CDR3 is CASSVSLSGSYEQYF. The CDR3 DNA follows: TGTGCCAGCAGCGTATCATTGTCAGGCTCCTACGAGCAGTACTTC.

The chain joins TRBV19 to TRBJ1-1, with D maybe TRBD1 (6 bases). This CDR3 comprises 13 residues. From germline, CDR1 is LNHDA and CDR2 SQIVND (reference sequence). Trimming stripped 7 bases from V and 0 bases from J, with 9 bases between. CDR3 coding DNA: TGTGCCAGTAACGAGGGGGTGAACACTGAAGCTTTCTTT. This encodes CASNEGVNTEAFF.

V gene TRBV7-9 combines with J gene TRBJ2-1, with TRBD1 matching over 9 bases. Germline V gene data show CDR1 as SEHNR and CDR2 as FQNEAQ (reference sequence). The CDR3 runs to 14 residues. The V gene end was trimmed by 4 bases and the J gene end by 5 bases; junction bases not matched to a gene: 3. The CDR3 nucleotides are TGTGCCAGCAGCTCCGGGACAGGGAACAATGAGCAGTTCTTC. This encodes CASSSGTGNNEQFF.

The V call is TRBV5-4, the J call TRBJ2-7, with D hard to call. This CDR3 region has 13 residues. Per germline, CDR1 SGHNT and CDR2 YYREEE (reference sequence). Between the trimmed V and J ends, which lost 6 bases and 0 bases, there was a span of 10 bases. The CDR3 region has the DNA TGTGCCAGCAACCACCCCGGCTCCTACGAGCAGTACTTC. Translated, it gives CASNHPGSYEQYF.

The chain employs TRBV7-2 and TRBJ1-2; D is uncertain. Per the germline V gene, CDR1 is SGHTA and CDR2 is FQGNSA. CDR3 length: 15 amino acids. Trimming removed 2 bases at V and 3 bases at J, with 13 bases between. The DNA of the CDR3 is TGTGCCAGCAGCTTACGGAGGAGTAAGGACTATGGCTACACCTTC. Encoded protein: CASSLRRSKDYGYTF.

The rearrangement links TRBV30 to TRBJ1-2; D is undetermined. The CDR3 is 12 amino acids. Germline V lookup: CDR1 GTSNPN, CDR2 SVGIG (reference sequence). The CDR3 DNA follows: TGTTCCAGCTGGGGTGGCGGGTACGGCTACACCTTC. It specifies CSSWGGGYGYTF.

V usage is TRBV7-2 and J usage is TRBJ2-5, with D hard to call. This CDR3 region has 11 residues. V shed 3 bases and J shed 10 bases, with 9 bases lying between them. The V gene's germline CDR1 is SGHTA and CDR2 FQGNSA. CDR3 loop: CASSFRVDQYF. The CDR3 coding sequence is TGTGCCAGCAGCTTCCGGGTTGACCAGTACTTC.

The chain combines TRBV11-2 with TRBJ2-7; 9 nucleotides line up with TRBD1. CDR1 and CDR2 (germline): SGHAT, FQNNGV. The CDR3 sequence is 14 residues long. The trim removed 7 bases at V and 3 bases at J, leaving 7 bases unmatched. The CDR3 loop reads CASTRTGQGYEQYF. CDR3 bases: TGTGCCAGCACCCGAACGGGACAGGGCTACGAGCAGTACTTC.

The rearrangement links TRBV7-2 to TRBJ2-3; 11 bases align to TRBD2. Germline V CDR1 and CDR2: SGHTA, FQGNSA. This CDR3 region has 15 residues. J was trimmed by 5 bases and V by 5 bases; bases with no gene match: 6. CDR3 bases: TGTGCCAGCAGCAAACTAGCGGGGGTTCGAGATACGCAGTATTTT. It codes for CASSKLAGVRDTQYF.

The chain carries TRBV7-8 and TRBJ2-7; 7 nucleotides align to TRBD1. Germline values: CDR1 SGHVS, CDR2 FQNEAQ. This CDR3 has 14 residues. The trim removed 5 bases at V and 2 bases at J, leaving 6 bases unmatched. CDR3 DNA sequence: TGTGCCAGCAGCCCCGGGACAGCTACCTACGAGCAGTACTTC. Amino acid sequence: CASSPGTATYEQYF.

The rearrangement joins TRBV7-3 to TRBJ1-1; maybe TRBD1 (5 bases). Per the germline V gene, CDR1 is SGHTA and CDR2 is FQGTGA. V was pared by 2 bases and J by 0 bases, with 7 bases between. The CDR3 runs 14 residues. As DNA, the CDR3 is TGTGCCAGCAGCTTATTAGGGGTGAACACTGAAGCTTTCTTT. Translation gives CASSLLGVNTEAFF.

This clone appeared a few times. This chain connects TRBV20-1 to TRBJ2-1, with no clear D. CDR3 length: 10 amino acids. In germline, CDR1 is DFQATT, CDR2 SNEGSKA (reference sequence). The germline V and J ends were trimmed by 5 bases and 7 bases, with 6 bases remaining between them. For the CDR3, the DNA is TGCAGTGCTTATTATAATGAGCAGTTCTTC. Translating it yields CSAYYNEQFF.

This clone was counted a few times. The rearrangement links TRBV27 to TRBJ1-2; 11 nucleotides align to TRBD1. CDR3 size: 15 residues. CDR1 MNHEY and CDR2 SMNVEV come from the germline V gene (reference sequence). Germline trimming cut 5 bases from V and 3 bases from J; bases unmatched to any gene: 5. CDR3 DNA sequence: TGTGCCAGCAGTCCTCGGACAGGGGGCGACTATGGCTACACCTTC. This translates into CASSPRTGGDYGYTF.

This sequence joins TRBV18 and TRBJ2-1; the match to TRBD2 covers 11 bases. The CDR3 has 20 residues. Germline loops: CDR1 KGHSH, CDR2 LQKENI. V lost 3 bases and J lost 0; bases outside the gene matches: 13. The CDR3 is CASSPLSGGAPRGSYNEQFF. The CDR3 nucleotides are TGTGCCAGCTCACCTCTTAGCGGGGGGGCCCCACGAGGCTCCTACAATGAGCAGTTCTTC. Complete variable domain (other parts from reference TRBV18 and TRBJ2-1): NAGVMQNPRHLVRRRGQEARLRCSPMKGHSHVYWYRQLPEEGLKFMVYLQKENIIDESGMPKERFSAEFPKEGPSILRIQQVVRGDSAAYFCASSPLSGGAPRGSYNEQFFGPGTRLTVL.

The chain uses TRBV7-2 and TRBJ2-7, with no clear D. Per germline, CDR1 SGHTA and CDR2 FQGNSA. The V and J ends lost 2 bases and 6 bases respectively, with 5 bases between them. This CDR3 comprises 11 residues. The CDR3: CASSLRSEQYF. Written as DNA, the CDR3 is TGTGCCAGCAGCTTAAGGAGCGAGCAGTACTTC.

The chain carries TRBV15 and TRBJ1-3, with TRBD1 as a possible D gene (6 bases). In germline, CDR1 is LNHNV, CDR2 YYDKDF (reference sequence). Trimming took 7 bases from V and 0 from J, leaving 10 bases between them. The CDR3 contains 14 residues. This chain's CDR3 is CATTDSSSGNTIYF. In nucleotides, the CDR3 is TGTGCCACCACGGACAGTAGCTCTGGAAACACCATATATTTT.

The CDR3 bases are TGTGCCAGCAGCGTAATAGCGGGGGGGCCCCCCGGGGAGCTGTTTTTT. This codes for CASSVIAGGPPGELFF. The V call is TRBV7-9, the J call TRBJ2-2; 11 bases align to TRBD2. V shed 5 bases and J 6 bases; nucleotides not matched to a gene: 8. Looked up from germline, CDR1 is SEHNR and CDR2 is FQNEAQ (reference sequence). The CDR3 is 16 amino acids.

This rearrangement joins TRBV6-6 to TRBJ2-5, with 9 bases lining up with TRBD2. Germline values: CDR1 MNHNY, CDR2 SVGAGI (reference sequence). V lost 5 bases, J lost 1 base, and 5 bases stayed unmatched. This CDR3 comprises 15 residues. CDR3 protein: CASSGSGGPQETQYF. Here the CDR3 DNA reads TGTGCCAGCAGTGGTAGCGGGGGCCCCCAAGAGACCCAGTACTTC.

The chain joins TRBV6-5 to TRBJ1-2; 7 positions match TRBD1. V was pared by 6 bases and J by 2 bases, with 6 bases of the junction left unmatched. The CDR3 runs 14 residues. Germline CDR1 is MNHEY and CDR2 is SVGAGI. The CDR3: CASRGGTDNYGYTF. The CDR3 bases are TGTGCCAGCAGAGGCGGGACAGACAACTATGGCTACACCTTC.

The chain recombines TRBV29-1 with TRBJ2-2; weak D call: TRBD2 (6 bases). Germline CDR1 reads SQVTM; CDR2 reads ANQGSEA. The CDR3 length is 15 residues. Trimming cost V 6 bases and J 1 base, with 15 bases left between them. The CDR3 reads CSVGVAGLNTGELFF. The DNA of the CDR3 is TGCAGCGTAGGGGTGGCGGGATTGAACACCGGGGAGCTGTTTTTT.

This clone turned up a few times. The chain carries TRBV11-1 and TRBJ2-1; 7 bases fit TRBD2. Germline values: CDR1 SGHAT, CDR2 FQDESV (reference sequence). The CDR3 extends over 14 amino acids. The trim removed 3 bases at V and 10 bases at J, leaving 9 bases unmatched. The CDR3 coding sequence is TGTGCCAGCAGCTTCGGACTAGGCGCCCTCGAGCAGTTCTTC. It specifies CASSFGLGALEQFF.

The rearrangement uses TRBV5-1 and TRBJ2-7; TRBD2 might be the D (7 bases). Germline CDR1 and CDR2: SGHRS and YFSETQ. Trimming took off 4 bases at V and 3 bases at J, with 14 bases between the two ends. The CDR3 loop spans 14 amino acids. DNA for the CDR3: TGCGCCAGCAGCCCGGGGGGCGGCCTCTACGAGCAGTACTTC. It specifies CASSPGGGLYEQYF. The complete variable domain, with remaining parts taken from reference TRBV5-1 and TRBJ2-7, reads KAGVTQTPRYLIKTRGQQVTLSCSPISGHRSVSWYQQTPGQGLQFLFEYFSETQRNKGNFPGRFSGRQFSNSRSEMNVSTLELGDSALYLCASSPGGGLYEQYFGPGTRLTVT.

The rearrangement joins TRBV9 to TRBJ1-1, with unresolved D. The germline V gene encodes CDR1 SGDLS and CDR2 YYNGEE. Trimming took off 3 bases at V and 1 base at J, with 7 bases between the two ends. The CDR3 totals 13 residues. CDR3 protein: CASSGPENTEAFF. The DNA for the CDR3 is TGTGCCAGCAGCGGCCCAGAGAACACTGAAGCTTTCTTT.

This CDR3 is CASLGTAGSTDTQYF. As DNA, the CDR3 is TGTGCCAGCTTGGGAACAGCGGGGAGCACAGATACGCAGTATTTT. The chain recombines TRBV6-6 with TRBJ2-3, with TRBD2 identical over 7 bases. Germline assignment: CDR1 MNHNY and CDR2 SVGAGI (reference sequence). The CDR3 has 15 residues. The V and J ends lost 8 bases and 0 bases, in that order; junction bases with no gene match: 8.